The text below deals with one T cell receptor beta chain. Its matching antigen is unknown. The sample belongs to a study of T cells after yellow fever vaccination. The study's findings and limits: In FACS-sorted repertoires, abundant clonotypes from the bulk population could appear as contaminants. When the response was secondary, it was weaker but reached its peak faster, day 5 versus 15. The booster saw the reappearance of most primary-vaccination clones (roughly 96% CD4, about 88% CD8).

V was trimmed by 2 bases and J by 12 bases, leaving 21 bases between them. CDR1 MGHRA and CDR2 YSYEKL come from the germline V gene. This CDR3 is built from 15 residues. The authors made TCR cDNA by 5'RACE template switching, adding a universal primer site and UMIs. TCRdb re-called the 5' RACE reads through MiXCR, storing one row per CDR3 protein. The sample shows hundreds of thousands of distinct CDR3 sequences, roughly a sixth of them seen only once. Sample: PBMCs, taken before the yellow fever booster vaccination. This sequence joins TRBV4-1 and TRBJ2-3, with D perhaps being TRBD1 or TRBD2 (5 bases each). The sequence was obtained from a man aged 18-30 years who received the YFV17D yellow fever vaccine. The DNA of the CDR3 is TGCGCCAGCAGCCAAATCCTCGACAGACCTTCGGGACAGTATTTT. It translates to CASSQILDRPSGQYF.